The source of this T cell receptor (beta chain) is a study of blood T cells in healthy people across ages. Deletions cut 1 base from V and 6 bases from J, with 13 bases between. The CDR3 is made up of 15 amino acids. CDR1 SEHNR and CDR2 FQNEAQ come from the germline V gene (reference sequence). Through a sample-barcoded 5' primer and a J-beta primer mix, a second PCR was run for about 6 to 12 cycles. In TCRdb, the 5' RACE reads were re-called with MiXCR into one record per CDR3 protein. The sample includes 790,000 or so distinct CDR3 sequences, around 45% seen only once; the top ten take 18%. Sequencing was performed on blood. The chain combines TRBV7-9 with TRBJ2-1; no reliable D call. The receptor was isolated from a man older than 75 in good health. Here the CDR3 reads CASSLVPTPTNEQFF. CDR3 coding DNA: TGTGCCAGCAGCTTAGTCCCGACCCCTACCAATGAGCAGTTCTTC. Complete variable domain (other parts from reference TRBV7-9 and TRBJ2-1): DTGVSQNPRHKITKRGQNVTFRCDPISEHNRLYWYRQTLGQGPEFLTYFQNEAQLEKSRLLSDRFSAERPKGSFSTLEIQRTEQGDSAMYLCASSLVPTPTNEQFFGPGTRLTVL.